The sequence of this TCR beta chain was determined in a study of control samples from healthy donors and cancer patients (dated by TCRdb to 2020 to 2022). The library was obtained by the immunoSEQ multiplex PCR assay. Here the immuneACCESS table is served through TCRdb, limited to in-frame sequences with V and J called. Missing clones are a known gap in these copies; in checked studies unresolved V genes cover under half, and the rest lacks a known reason. Here the sample has about 110,000 clones; 70% to 90% occur a single time. The top ten clonotypes cover 3.5% to 4.5% of the sample. A word on this clone: The antigen this receptor binds is unknown. Base-call qualities are not available, and no considerably larger clone is one nucleotide away.

Measured from the cysteine to the phenylalanine, the CDR3 is 13 residues long. Of all the DNA, just the CDR3 is kept, 39 bases in frame from base 1. V is cut back by 7 bases and J by 5 bases, with 5 bases in the junction unmatched. The germline V gene (reference sequence) yields LNHDA for CDR1 and SQIVND for CDR2. This clonotype was sampled from a woman aged 55 to 70 with lung cancer. Specimen: PBMCs. The chain is assembled from TRBV19 and TRBJ1-2; 9 central nucleotides agree with TRBD1. The sequenced DNA is TGTGCCAGTAAACAGGGGGCCTCTTATGGCTACACCTTC. This gives the protein CASKQGASYGYTF.